This T cell receptor beta chain was identified during a study of blood T cell repertoires in COVID-19. TCRdb's table, derived via immunoSEQ multiplex PCR, lists solely in-frame clones and lacks some. The sample includes 93,000 or so clones, about 85% of them seen just once. CDR3 length: 15 amino acids. The ends lost 5 bases at V and 3 bases at J; junction bases unmatched: 3. Germline loops: CDR1 SGHTA, CDR2 FQGNSA. What was sequenced was peripheral blood. This chain uses TRBV7-2 with TRBJ2-1, with 11 bases that match TRBD2. The sequence was collected from a man aged 50-60 years in a cohort sampled during active COVID-19. For the CDR3, the DNA is TGTGCCAGCAGCCCAGGGACTAGCGGCTACAATGAGCAGTTCTTC. It encodes CASSPGTSGYNEQFF.